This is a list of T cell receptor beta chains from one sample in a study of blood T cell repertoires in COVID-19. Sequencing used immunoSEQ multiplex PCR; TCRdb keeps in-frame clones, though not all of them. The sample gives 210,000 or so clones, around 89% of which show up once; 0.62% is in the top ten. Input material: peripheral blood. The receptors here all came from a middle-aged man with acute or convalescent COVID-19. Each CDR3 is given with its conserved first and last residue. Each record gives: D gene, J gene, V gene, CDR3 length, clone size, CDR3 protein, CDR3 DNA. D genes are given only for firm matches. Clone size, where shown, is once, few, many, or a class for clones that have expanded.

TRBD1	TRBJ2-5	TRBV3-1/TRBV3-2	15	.	CASSHQGQGQETQYF	TGTGCCAGCAGCCACCAGGGACAGGGGCAAGAGACCCAGTACTTC
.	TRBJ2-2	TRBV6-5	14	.	CASHEGANTGELFF	TGTGCCAGCCATGAGGGGGCGAACACCGGGGAGCTGTTTTTT
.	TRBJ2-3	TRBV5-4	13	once	CASSFLGADTQYF	TGTGCCAGCAGCTTCTTAGGGGCAGATACGCAGTATTTT
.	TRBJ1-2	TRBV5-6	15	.	CASSLAGGNNYGYTF	TGTGCCAGCAGCTTGGCTGGGGGCAATAACTATGGCTACACCTTC
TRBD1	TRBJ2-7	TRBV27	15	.	CASSLQGQGRHEQYF	TGTGCCAGCAGTCTCCAGGGACAGGGTCGCCACGAGCAGTACTTC
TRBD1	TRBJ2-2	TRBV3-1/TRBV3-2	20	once	CASSQDDMARGCWNTGELFF	TGTGCCAGCAGCCAAGATGATATGGCCAGGGGGTGCTGGAACACCGGGGAGCTGTTTTTT
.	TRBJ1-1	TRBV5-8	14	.	CASSWGQGSTEAFF	TGTGCCAGCAGCTGGGGACAAGGATCCACTGAAGCTTTCTTT
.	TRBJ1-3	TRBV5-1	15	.	CASSLAKSPGNTIYF	TGCGCCAGCAGCTTGGCTAAATCGCCTGGAAACACCATATATTTT
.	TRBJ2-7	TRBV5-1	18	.	CASSLHPMLAATSYEQYF	TGCGCCAGCAGCTTGCACCCAATGCTGGCCGCAACCTCCTACGAGCAGTACTTC
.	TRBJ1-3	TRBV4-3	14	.	CASSQAPSGNTIYF	TGCGCCAGCAGCCAGGCACCCTCTGGAAACACCATATATTTT
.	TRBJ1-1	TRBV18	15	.	CASSPPGATGTEAFF	TGTGCCAGCTCACCACCAGGGGCCACGGGCACTGAAGCTTTCTTT
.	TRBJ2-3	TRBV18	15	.	CASSPQGSRSDTQYF	TGTGCCAGCTCACCGCAGGGGAGTAGATCTGATACGCAGTATTTT
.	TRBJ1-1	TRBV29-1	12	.	CSAAPVNTEAFF	TGCAGCGCGGCCCCTGTAAACACTGAAGCTTTCTTT
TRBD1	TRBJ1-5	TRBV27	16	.	CASSFLGQGINQPQHF	TGTGCCAGCAGTTTCCTAGGACAGGGTATAAATCAGCCCCAGCATTTT
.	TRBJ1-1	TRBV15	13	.	CATSRDRGRVAFF	TGTGCCACCAGCAGAGATAGAGGCAGAGTAGCTTTCTTT
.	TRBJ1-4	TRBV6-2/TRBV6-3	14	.	CASSYSRVSGKLFF	TGTGCCAGCAGTTACTCGAGGGTTAGCGGAAAACTGTTTTTT
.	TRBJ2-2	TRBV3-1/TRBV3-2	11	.	CASSHLFELFF	TGTGCCAGCAGCCATCTTTTCGAGCTGTTTTTT
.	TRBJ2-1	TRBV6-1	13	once	CASSEVQGGEQFF	TGTGCCAGCAGTGAAGTTCAAGGAGGCGAGCAGTTCTTC
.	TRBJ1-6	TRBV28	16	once	CASSYPAGGANSPLHF	TGTGCCAGCAGTTACCCGGCGGGAGGGGCTAATTCACCCCTCCACTTT
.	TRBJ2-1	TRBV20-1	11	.	CSATLYNEQFF	TGCAGTGCTACTCTCTACAATGAGCAGTTCTTC
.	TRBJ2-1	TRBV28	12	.	CASSRPGELQFF	TGTGCCAGCAGCCGTCCGGGGGAGCTGCAGTTCTTC
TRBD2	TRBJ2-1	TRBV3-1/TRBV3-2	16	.	CASSQGQLPGGNEQFF	TGTGCCAGCAGCCAAGGTCAACTACCCGGGGGGAATGAGCAGTTCTTC
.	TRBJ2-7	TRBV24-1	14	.	CATAGHLTPYEQYF	TGTGCCACCGCGGGCCACCTCACCCCCTACGAGCAGTACTTC
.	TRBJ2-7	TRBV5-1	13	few	CASSSVLNFEQYF	TGCGCCAGCAGCTCGGTTCTAAATTTCGAGCAGTACTTC
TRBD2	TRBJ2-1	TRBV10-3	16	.	CAISAPGLAGLDEQFF	TGTGCCATCAGTGCCCCGGGACTAGCGGGGTTAGATGAGCAGTTCTTC
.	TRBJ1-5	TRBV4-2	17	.	CASSQNAGSGSGQPQHF	TGTGCCAGCAGCCAAAATGCCGGCAGCGGGAGCGGTCAGCCCCAGCATTTT